These T cell receptor beta chains were read from a single sample in a study of blood T cell repertoires in COVID-19. Some clones are missing from TCRdb's copy, which holds only in-frame ones; the method was immunoSEQ multiplex PCR. The sample records tens of thousands of clones, more than 70% being singletons. Sequences were obtained from peripheral blood. These receptors all come from a man between 60 and 75 years old with COVID-19, enrolled during active disease. Both conserved end residues are part of each CDR3. The D gene is left open where the match is weak. Only some rows state a clone size, as once, few, many or a class for expanded clones.

clone_size j_call v_call d_call cdr3_aa cdr3_nt
. TRBJ2-3 TRBV10-1 . CASSGGSDTQYF TGCGCCAGCAGCGGAGGGTCAGATACGCAGTATTTT
. TRBJ2-7 TRBV2 . CASSRTDEQYF TGTGCCAGCAGTCGGACAGACGAGCAGTACTTC
. TRBJ2-7 TRBV7-3 . CASSPRGGPYEQYF TGTGCCAGCAGCCCTCGGGGAGGACCCTACGAGCAGTACTTC
. TRBJ1-2 TRBV7-6 . CASSFVESTNYGYTF TGTGCCAGCAGCTTCGTTGAGAGCACCAACTATGGCTACACCTTC
. TRBJ2-1 TRBV5-1 . CASSLEEYNEQFF TGCGCCAGCAGCTTGGAGGAGTACAATGAGCAGTTCTTC
. TRBJ2-3 TRBV2 TRBD2 CASSASGSTDTQYF TGTGCCAGCTCTGCTAGCGGGAGCACAGATACGCAGTATTTT
. TRBJ1-4 TRBV30 TRBD1 CAWSRGQGAEKLFF TGTGCCTGGAGCCGAGGACAGGGGGCGGAAAAACTGTTTTTT
. TRBJ2-1 TRBV5-1 . CASSLAWAGNEQFF TGCGCCAGCAGCTTGGCCTGGGCTGGCAATGAGCAGTTCTTC
. TRBJ2-7 TRBV6-5 TRBD2 CASSYGGETSYEQYF TGTGCCAGCAGTTACGGGGGGGAAACCTCCTACGAGCAGTACTTC
. TRBJ2-1 TRBV29-1 . CSVEPYNEQFF TGCAGCGTTGAACCTTACAATGAGCAGTTCTTC
once TRBJ1-2 TRBV5-6 . CASSLEGPGHGYTF TGTGCCAGCAGCTTGGAAGGGCCAGGGCATGGCTACACCTTC
once TRBJ1-1 TRBV27 . CASSLSLDSSYTEAFF TGTGCCAGCAGTTTATCACTTGACTCAAGTTACACTGAAGCTTTCTTT
. TRBJ1-4 TRBV5-4 . CASSPDRLREKLFF TGTGCCAGCAGTCCAGACAGACTGCGTGAAAAACTGTTTTTT
. TRBJ1-2 TRBV27 . CASSPHLTGSYGYTF TGTGCCAGCAGTCCACACCTTACAGGGTCCTATGGCTACACCTTC
. TRBJ1-4 TRBV29-1 TRBD1 CSVTGTGFEKLFF TGCAGCGTTACCGGGACAGGATTTGAAAAACTGTTTTTT
. TRBJ1-1 TRBV12-3/TRBV12-4 . CASSFSYTEAFF TGTGCCAGCAGTTTCTCGTACACTGAAGCTTTCTTT
. TRBJ2-5 TRBV4-2 . CASSQDRGGQETQYF TGTGCCAGCAGCCAAGATCGAGGCGGCCAAGAGACCCAGTACTTC
once TRBJ2-1 TRBV5-4 TRBD1 CASSFRDRGAHEQFF TGTGCCAGCAGCTTTAGGGACAGGGGTGCCCATGAGCAGTTCTTC
. TRBJ1-2 TRBV2 TRBD1 CASSSFRGEYGYTF TGTGCCAGCAGTTCTTTCAGGGGGGAATATGGCTACACCTTC
. TRBJ1-1 TRBV6-5 TRBD1 CASIRQGGLNTEAFF TGTGCCAGCATTCGACAGGGGGGACTGAACACTGAAGCTTTCTTT
few TRBJ1-2 TRBV6-1 . CASSDGAGNYGYTF TGTGCCAGCAGTGATGGGGCTGGCAACTATGGCTACACCTTC
. TRBJ2-7 TRBV6-6 . CASGEGQSYEQYF TGTGCCAGCGGGGAAGGACAGAGCTACGAGCAGTACTTC
. TRBJ1-1 TRBV11-2 . CASSLPGQPTTEAFF TGTGCCAGCAGCTTACCAGGACAGCCGACGACTGAAGCTTTCTTT
. TRBJ1-2 TRBV18 TRBD1 CASSPDIGGAGGYTF TGTGCCAGCTCACCAGATATAGGGGGCGCAGGAGGCTACACCTTC
. TRBJ1-2 TRBV19 . CASSILGHDYGYTF TGTGCCAGTAGTATCTTGGGACACGACTATGGCTACACCTTC
. TRBJ2-3 TRBV4-1 . CASSQDWLGIGTQYF TGCGCCAGCAGCCAAGATTGGCTCGGGATAGGTACGCAGTATTTT
few TRBJ2-7 TRBV1 . CTSSQSSGSRYEQYF TGCACCAGCAGCCAATCTAGCGGGAGTAGGTACGAGCAGTACTTC
. TRBJ2-1 TRBV10-3 TRBD2 CAISESAGGLNEQFF TGTGCCATCAGTGAGTCGGCGGGAGGGTTAAATGAGCAGTTCTTC
. TRBJ1-6 TRBV2 . CASSGGNVLSPLHF TGTGCCAGCAGTGGAGGCAATGTACTCTCACCCCTCCACTTT
. TRBJ1-1 TRBV24-1 . CATSDSGGKVTEAFF TGTGCCACCAGTGATTCGGGGGGTAAAGTCACTGAAGCTTTCTTT
few TRBJ1-6 TRBV21-1 . CASSKDQTDNSPLHF TGTGCCAGCAGCAAAGATCAGACAGATAATTCACCCCTCCACTTT
. TRBJ2-3 TRBV10-1 . CASSDEGIGTDTQYF TGCGCCAGCAGTGATGAGGGTATTGGCACAGATACGCAGTATTTT
. TRBJ1-1 TRBV7-3 TRBD1 CASSSQGADTEAFF TGTGCCAGCAGCTCACAGGGGGCTGACACTGAAGCTTTCTTT
. TRBJ1-2 TRBV28 TRBD1 CASSSTGTGGAIYGYTF TGTGCCAGCAGTTCAACCGGGACAGGGGGCGCGATCTATGGCTACACCTTC
few TRBJ2-5 TRBV2 . CASRQGQETQYF TGTGCCAGCAGGCAGGGCCAAGAGACCCAGTACTTC